This T cell receptor (beta chain) was identified in a study of low-dose radiotherapy and immunotherapy resistance in tumors. Study background: Participants in Cohort 1 were administered 0.5 Gy per fraction at 2-week intervals, to a cumulative dose of 6.5 Gy. Fractions of 1 Gy went to Cohort 2 every two weeks, for 13 Gy over 26 weeks. The patients were given nivolumab 240 mg every two weeks and ipilimumab 1 mg/kg every six weeks, through an intravenous route. On cycle 1 day 1, patients started four cycles of oral aspirin 300 mg daily.

TRAV and TRBV primers primed cDNA for both TCRalpha and TCRbeta. TCR amplification ran 20 PCR cycles using constant-region and V-primer adapter primers. TCRdb fed the reads into MiXCR, producing one record per CDR3 protein. The sample has roughly 40,000 distinct CDR3 sequences; around 25% are singletons. This CDR3 is built from 14 residues. V shed 2 bases and J shed 3 bases, with 12 bases lying between them. Germline V lookup: CDR1 SGDLS, CDR2 YYNGEE. Time point defined: after trial treatment. Treatment defined: LDRT plus nivolumab, ipilimumab, low-dose cyclophosphamide and aspirin (RACIN trial). This specimen was PBMCs, taken after low-dose radiotherapy plus immunotherapy. This rearrangement joins TRBV9 to TRBJ2-7; TRBD2 is a possible D gene (6 bases). This clonotype was obtained from a male donor with prostate cancer. CDR3 amino acids: CASSVAGDFYEQYF. CDR3 nucleotides: TGTGCCAGCAGCGTTGCCGGGGACTTCTACGAGCAGTACTTC. Supplemented by reference TRBV9 and TRBJ2-7, the full variable domain reads DSGVTQTPKHLITATGQRVTLRCSPRSGDLSVYWYQQSLDQGLQFLIQYYNGEERAKGNILERFSAQQFPDLHSELNLSSLELGDSALYFCASSVAGDFYEQYFGPGTRLTVT.